A single sample is the source of the 31 T cell receptor beta chains below, sequenced in a study of T cell responses to AZD1222 COVID-19 vaccine. Here immunoSEQ multiplex PCR was the method, and the copy in TCRdb shows in-frame clones only, minus some. The sample holds some 130,000 clones, around 93% seen once. The starting material was peripheral blood, obtained 28 days after the second AZD1222 dose. These receptors were obtained from an adult who received the AZD1222 COVID-19 vaccine.

V is TRBV27 and J is TRBJ2-7; 9 nucleotides align to TRBD2. V was pared by 3 bases and J by 2 bases, with 2 bases of the junction left unmatched. The length of the CDR3 is 14 residues. Germline lookup yields CDR1 MNHEY and CDR2 SMNVEV (reference sequence). The CDR3 protein is CASSLAGGPYEQYF. The CDR3 bases are TGTGCCAGCAGTTTGGCGGGGGGGCCCTACGAGCAGTACTTC.

The chain recombines TRBV6-5 with TRBJ1-1; D is ambiguous. Trimming shortened V by 3 bases and J by 7 bases, and 12 bases separated the two germline ends. This CDR3 has 13 amino acids. CDR1 MNHEY and CDR2 SVGAGI come from the germline V gene. For the CDR3, the DNA is TGTGCCAGCAGTTATCTTGGAAGCTTTGAAGCTTTCTTT. It codes for CASSYLGSFEAFF.

V and J are TRBV28 and TRBJ2-7; 8 bases are a match to TRBD1. Germline assignment: CDR1 MDHEN and CDR2 SYDVKM. The CDR3 runs 15 residues. The V gene end was trimmed by 6 bases and the J gene end by 1 base; junction bases not matched to a gene: 8. This CDR3 reads CASRFDRGSSYEQYF. As DNA, the CDR3 is TGTGCCAGCAGATTCGACAGGGGAAGTTCCTACGAGCAGTACTTC.

The gene calls are TRBV3-1 (or the pseudogene TRBV3-2) and TRBJ1-1; maybe TRBD1 (5 bases). V was cut by 4 bases and J by 3 bases, with 15 bases left in between. The CDR3 runs 15 residues. CDR1 and CDR2 (germline): LGHDT, YNNKEL (reference sequence). CDR3: CASSPIRGEYTEAFF. The CDR3 DNA follows: TGTGCCAGCAGCCCAATAAGAGGGGAGTACACTGAAGCTTTCTTT.

V and J are TRBV15 and TRBJ1-1, with 7 bases that match TRBD1. CDR1 is LNHNV, CDR2 YYDKDF, per germline (reference sequence). The CDR3 extends over 14 amino acids. Unmatched junction bases numbered 12, after V lost 2 bases and J lost 12 bases. The CDR3 bases are TGTGCCACCAGCAGACAACAGGGGTCGTGGGGAACTTTCTTT. Amino acid sequence: CATSRQQGSWGTFF.

V is TRBV24-1 and J is TRBJ1-5; 9 positions agree with TRBD1. Unmatched junction bases numbered 7, after V lost 4 bases and J lost 4 bases. In germline, CDR1 is KGHDR, CDR2 SFDVKD. This CDR3 is built from 16 residues. CDR3 sequence: CATSDTGTGKNQPQHF. CDR3 bases: TGTGCCACCAGTGACACCGGGACAGGGAAGAATCAGCCCCAGCATTTT.

This sequence joins TRBV5-1 and TRBJ1-4, with D possibly being TRBD1 (6 bases). V lost 4 bases and J lost 6, with 19 bases in between. The CDR3 sequence is 16 residues long. The V gene's germline CDR1 is SGHRS and CDR2 YFSETQ. The CDR3 sequence: CASSARLQGGDEKLFF. CDR3 DNA sequence: TGCGCCAGCAGCGCACGATTACAGGGTGGAGATGAAAAACTGTTTTTT. The variable domain in full, with the rest retrieved from reference TRBV5-1 and TRBJ1-4, is KAGVTQTPRYLIKTRGQQVTLSCSPISGHRSVSWYQQTPGQGLQFLFEYFSETQRNKGNFPGRFSGRQFSNSRSEMNVSTLELGDSALYLCASSARLQGGDEKLFFGSGTQLSVL.

J is TRBJ1-2 and V is TRBV3-1 (or the pseudogene TRBV3-2); 7 nucleotides align to TRBD1. The CDR3 runs to 11 residues. The germline V gene has CDR1 LGHDT and CDR2 YNNKEL (reference sequence). The J segment lost 9 bases and the V segment lost 8 bases, leaving 6 bases of the junction unmatched. The CDR3 coding sequence is TGTGCCAGCGCGGAGGGGGCGAGCTACACCTTC. Encoded protein: CASAEGASYTF.

This sequence joins TRBV14 and TRBJ1-3; D is ambiguous. This CDR3 comprises 15 residues. In germline, CDR1 is SGHDN, CDR2 FVKESK. Trimming pared 3 bases from V and 2 bases from J, leaving 11 bases between. The CDR3 nucleotides are TGTGCCAGCAGCCATTTGGAGGTAGCTGGAAACACCATATATTTT. Protein sequence: CASSHLEVAGNTIYF.

The CDR3 spells CASSTTQGSNQPQHF. The DNA for the CDR3 is TGTGCCAGCAGTACTACTCAGGGTAGCAATCAGCCCCAGCATTTT. V usage is TRBV6-4 and J usage is TRBJ1-5; a weak D match, TRBD1 (5 bases). The V end lost 5 bases, the J end lost 0 bases, and 11 bases lay between the germline ends. Germline CDR1 MRHNA, CDR2 SNTAGT. This CDR3 region has 15 residues.

This chain joins TRBV3-1 (or the pseudogene TRBV3-2) and TRBJ2-7; D may be TRBD1 or TRBD2 (5 bases each). Trimming cost V 3 bases and J 0 bases, with 9 bases left between them. The CDR3 sequence is 14 residues long. Germline V gene lookup returns CDR1 LGHDT and CDR2 YNNKEL (reference sequence). CDR3 sequence: CASSHEGFSYEQYF. For the CDR3, the DNA is TGTGCCAGCAGCCATGAGGGGTTCTCCTACGAGCAGTACTTC.

This clone was seen once. The chain employs TRBV11-2 and TRBJ1-3, with D tentatively TRBD1 (5 bases). The CDR3 contains 18 residues. Germline V gene sequence: CDR1 SGHAT, CDR2 FQNNGV. V dropped 0 bases and J dropped 0 bases, with 15 bases sitting between them. DNA of the CDR3: TGTGCCAGCAGCTTAGAAGGGAGGGGTCCTCGCTCTGGAAACACCATATATTTT. Translated, it gives CASSLEGRGPRSGNTIYF. Filled out from reference TRBV11-2 and TRBJ1-3, the complete variable domain reads EAGVAQSPRYKIIEKRQSVAFWCNPISGHATLYWYQQILGQGPKLLIQFQNNGVVDDSQLPKDRFSAERLKGVDSTLKIQPAKLEDSAVYLCASSLEGRGPRSGNTIYFGEGSWLTVV.

V is TRBV5-1 and J is TRBJ1-1, with TRBD1 as a possible D gene (6 bases). Germline V gene data show CDR1 as SGHRS and CDR2 as YFSETQ. The CDR3 has 15 amino acids. Trimming took off 5 bases at V and 7 bases at J, with 21 bases between the two ends. CDR3 sequence reads: CASRVNPDSFIEAFF. DNA of the CDR3: TGCGCCAGCAGAGTAAACCCGGACAGTTTTATTGAAGCTTTCTTT.

V gene TRBV4-3 combines with J gene TRBJ2-7, with 7 nucleotides matching TRBD2. Germline V lookup: CDR1 LGHNA, CDR2 YSLEER. V was clipped by 1 base and J by 5 bases; unmatched bases: 5. The CDR3 extends over 14 amino acids. CDR3 loop: CASSQGSGAHEQYF. Written as DNA, the CDR3 is TGCGCCAGCAGCCAAGGAAGCGGGGCCCACGAGCAGTACTTC.

J is TRBJ2-5 and V is TRBV10-3; D remains ambiguous. Germline CDR1 and CDR2: ENHRY and SYGVKD. V was pared by 0 bases and J by 1 base, with 12 bases between. The CDR3 covers 16 residues. CDR3 loop: CAISESRVTIQETQYF. The CDR3 nucleotides are TGTGCCATCAGTGAGTCTAGGGTAACTATCCAAGAGACCCAGTACTTC.

The V call is TRBV30, the J call TRBJ2-7; TRBD1 aligns across 9 bases. The CDR3 totals 13 residues. Germline CDR1 reads GTSNPN; CDR2 reads SVGIG (reference sequence). J gave up 5 bases and V 5 bases, and 7 bases lay outside the gene matches. CDR3 protein: CAWSGTGRDEQYF. CDR3 sequence (DNA): TGTGCCTGGTCCGGGACAGGGAGGGACGAGCAGTACTTC.

This clone was found once. This chain joins TRBV2 and TRBJ1-5; maybe TRBD1 (5 bases). Germline CDR1 and CDR2: SNHLY and FYNNEI. V lost 3 bases and J lost 10, with 16 bases in between. This CDR3 is built from 14 residues. DNA of the CDR3: TGTGCCAGCAGTGATCTTACCAGGGTTGGACCCCAGCATTTT. It encodes CASSDLTRVGPQHF.

This rearrangement joins TRBV28 to TRBJ2-7; 10 bases are shared with TRBD1. The germline V gene encodes CDR1 MDHEN and CDR2 SYDVKM. This CDR3 is built from 14 residues. Trimming took 3 bases from V and 6 from J; bases not matched to a gene: 5. This chain's CDR3 is CASSLGDRGSEQYF. For the CDR3, the DNA is TGTGCCAGCAGTTTGGGGGACAGGGGTTCCGAGCAGTACTTC.

This chain uses TRBV19 with TRBJ1-5, with D perhaps TRBD1 (5 bases). Germline CDR1 is LNHDA and CDR2 is SQIVND (reference sequence). The CDR3 covers 13 residues. V was cut by 4 bases and J by 7 bases, with 11 bases left in between. CDR3 sequence (DNA): TGTGCCAGTAGTAGGGGGATGGAACAGCCCCAGCATTTT. Encoded protein: CASSRGMEQPQHF.

The chain carries TRBV30 and TRBJ1-6; D gene ambiguous. The V end was cut by 6 bases, the J end by 6 bases, with 12 bases between. Germline V gene sequence: CDR1 GTSNPN, CDR2 SVGIG (reference sequence). CDR3 size: 13 residues. CDR3 sequence reads: CACQAVGNSPLHF. The CDR3 DNA is TGTGCCTGCCAGGCCGTGGGTAATTCACCCCTCCACTTT.

A few counts support this clone. The rearrangement joins TRBV7-9 to TRBJ2-7; perhaps D is TRBD1 or TRBD2 (6 bases each). Looked up from germline, CDR1 is SEHNR and CDR2 is FQNEAQ (reference sequence). Trimming pared 1 base from V and 3 bases from J, leaving 10 bases between. The CDR3 consists of 14 residues. CDR3 nucleotide sequence: TGTGCCAGCAGCTTAGAGGGGGGCCGCTACGAGCAGTACTTC. Translation: CASSLEGGRYEQYF. Filled out from reference TRBV7-9 and TRBJ2-7, the complete variable domain reads DTGVSQNPRHKITKRGQNVTFRCDPISEHNRLYWYRQTLGQGPEFLTYFQNEAQLEKSRLLSDRFSAERPKGSFSTLEIQRTEQGDSAMYLCASSLEGGRYEQYFGPGTRLTVT.

This clone was seen just once. V is TRBV7-8 and J is TRBJ1-1; D possibly corresponds to TRBD1 (5 bases). The CDR3 is made up of 16 amino acids. Per germline, CDR1 SGHVS and CDR2 FQNEAQ. Trimming shortened V by 5 bases and J by 3 bases, and 19 bases separated the two germline ends. The CDR3 loop reads CASSPRPGGRDTEAFF. CDR3 nucleotides: TGTGCCAGCAGCCCACGGCCCGGGGGACGGGACACTGAAGCTTTCTTT.

This chain joins TRBV11-2 and TRBJ1-1; no definite D call. V gave up 1 base and J gave up 2 bases, with 5 bases separating them. The CDR3 runs to 13 residues. Looked up from germline, CDR1 is SGHAT and CDR2 is FQNNGV. CDR3: CASSLGLNTEAFF. CDR3 DNA sequence: TGTGCCAGCAGCTTAGGCCTTAACACTGAAGCTTTCTTT.

The chain joins TRBV2 to TRBJ1-1, with D perhaps matching TRBD1 (5 bases). V lost 6 bases and J 6 bases, leaving 11 bases between the germline ends. Germline V CDR1 and CDR2: SNHLY, FYNNEI. The CDR3 runs to 12 residues. CDR3 sequence reads: CASRAGHPEAFF. For the CDR3, the DNA is TGTGCCAGCAGGGCAGGGCACCCTGAAGCTTTCTTT.

Here the CDR3 DNA reads TGCGCCAGCAGCCAACAGTCAGGGGATACGGAGACCCAGTACTTC. Translating it yields CASSQQSGDTETQYF. The chain couples TRBV4-3 to TRBJ2-5; D may be TRBD1 (6 bases). This CDR3 has 15 residues. Trimming took 2 bases from V and 5 from J, leaving 15 bases between them. Germline V gene lookup returns CDR1 LGHNA and CDR2 YSLEER.

The DNA of the CDR3 is TGCGCCAGCAGCCCAGTTGTGCGGGGGGTCGGCGAGCAGTACTTC. Its translation: CASSPVVRGVGEQYF. The V gene is TRBV4-1, the J gene TRBJ2-7; the match to TRBD2 covers 8 bases. Germline trimming cut 4 bases from V and 6 bases from J; bases unmatched to any gene: 11. This CDR3 is built from 15 residues. From germline, CDR1 is MGHRA and CDR2 YSYEKL.

The rearrangement uses TRBV2 and TRBJ1-2; TRBD1 matches 7 bases. Trimming removed 8 bases from V and 3 bases from J; junction bases left unmatched: 3. Per germline, CDR1 SNHLY and CDR2 FYNNEI. CDR3 length: 12 residues. The CDR3 region is CASEQGDYGYTF. For the CDR3, the DNA is TGTGCCAGCGAGCAGGGGGACTATGGCTACACCTTC. Full variable domain (rest looked up from reference TRBV2 and TRBJ1-2): EPEVTQTPSHQVTQMGQEVILRCVPISNHLYFYWYRQILGQKVEFLVSFYNNEISEKSEIFDDQFSVERPDGSNFTLKIRSTKLEDSAMYFCASEQGDYGYTFGSGTRLTVV.

The V and J genes are TRBV6-5 and TRBJ2-3; D may match TRBD1 or TRBD2 (5 bases each). CDR1 is MNHEY, CDR2 SVGAGI, per germline. The CDR3 spans 15 residues. V was pared by 8 bases and J by 2 bases, with 17 bases between. CDR3 in DNA: TGTGCCAGCGGTCGGGGACGGAGGTACACAGATACGCAGTATTTT. It yields the protein CASGRGRRYTDTQYF.

This chain links TRBV27 with TRBJ2-1; 11 positions agree with TRBD2. V lost 8 bases and J lost 4; bases outside the gene matches: 10. The CDR3 covers 16 residues. Germline CDR1 MNHEY, CDR2 SMNVEV (reference sequence). CDR3 in amino acids: CASGWLGTSGYNEQFF. CDR3 DNA sequence: TGTGCCAGCGGCTGGCTCGGGACTAGCGGATACAATGAGCAGTTCTTC.

V gene TRBV5-8 combines with J gene TRBJ1-6; no clear D. Germline V gives CDR1 SGHTS, CDR2 YDEGEE. CDR3 length: 11 residues. V was shortened by 1 base and J by 9 bases, with 2 bases between the two germline ends. CDR3 bases: TGTGCCAGCAGCTTGCCTTCACCCCTCCACTTT. Its translation is CASSLPSPLHF.

The V and J genes are TRBV5-1 and TRBJ2-7; tentatively, D is TRBD1 (7 bases). The CDR3 runs to 17 residues. The germline gives CDR1 SGHRS, CDR2 YFSETQ. Trimming took 0 bases from V and 3 from J, leaving 19 bases between them. In DNA, the CDR3 is TGCGCCAGCAGCTTGGCCTCCGGGACAGTGGGAGGCTACGAGCAGTACTTC. It specifies CASSLASGTVGGYEQYF.